Following are 19 T cell receptor beta chains from one sample sequenced in a study of blood T cells in healthy people across ages. Sample-barcoded 5' priming and a J-beta primer mix drove a second PCR of about 6 to 12 cycles. TCRdb passed the 5' RACE reads through MiXCR, listing each CDR3 protein once. The sample lists roughly 1.9 million distinct CDR3 sequences, roughly 43% occurring once. Sequenced: blood. These TCRs come from a human donor in good health.

The chain joins TRBV7-3 to TRBJ2-3; 9 nucleotides align to TRBD1. Germline CDR1 and CDR2: SGHTA and FQGTGA. The CDR3 contains 15 residues. V was clipped by 5 bases and J by 3 bases; unmatched bases: 6. The CDR3 coding sequence is TGTGCCAGCAGCATGACAGGGGGAACTACAGATACGCAGTATTTT. Its translation is CASSMTGGTTDTQYF.

This chain joins TRBV2 and TRBJ2-1, with D unresolved. The germline gives CDR1 SNHLY, CDR2 FYNNEI. V lost 3 bases and J lost 7, with 13 bases in between. The CDR3 runs 14 residues. CDR3 coding DNA: TGTGCCAGCAGTGAGAGGCGAAGCTTGAATGAGCAGTTCTTC. This translates into CASSERRSLNEQFF.

About this clonotype: The germline gene is not matched at one end of the junction; a read error may be the cause. The J gene is TRBJ2-1, the V gene TRBV7-6; TRBD1 matches 9 bases. The germline V gene encodes CDR1 SGHVS and CDR2 FNYEAQ. The CDR3 consists of 15 residues. CDR3 residues: CAGSPGTGRPNEQFF. For the CDR3, the DNA is TGTGCCGGCAGCCCTGGGACAGGGAGGCCCAATGAGCAGTTCTTC.

This clonotype appeared a few times. The chain combines TRBV12-3 or TRBV12-4 with TRBJ2-5; 9 positions agree with TRBD1. The CDR3 covers 16 residues. After removal of 3 bases from V and 5 bases from J, the junction contained 10 bases not matched to a gene. The CDR3 DNA is TGTGCCAGCAGTTTGTACAGGGGGCGACGTGAGGAGACCCAGTACTTC. This encodes CASSLYRGRREETQYF.

This clonotype occurred a few times. The rearrangement uses TRBV5-1 and TRBJ2-7; 7 nucleotides align to TRBD1. The germline V gene encodes CDR1 SGHRS and CDR2 YFSETQ. CDR3 size: 17 residues. Losses at the gene ends were 1 base for V and 1 base for J; bases not matched to a gene: 11. CDR3 loop: CASSLRSSGQRSYEQYF. The CDR3, as DNA: TGCGCCAGCAGCTTGAGATCTTCGGGACAGAGGTCCTACGAGCAGTACTTC.

This clonotype was detected only a few times. V gene TRBV20-1 combines with J gene TRBJ2-7; possibly TRBD1 for D (5 bases). CDR1 and CDR2 (germline): DFQATT, SNEGSKA (reference sequence). V was trimmed by 3 bases and J by 4 bases, leaving 19 bases between them. The CDR3 is 15 amino acids. The CDR3 here is CSARWGGELRYEQYF. For the CDR3, the DNA is TGCAGTGCTAGGTGGGGCGGCGAGTTGCGGTACGAGCAGTACTTC.

This clonotype was counted only a few times. The V call is TRBV4-1, the J call TRBJ1-2, with D uncertain. From germline, CDR1 is MGHRA and CDR2 YSYEKL. The CDR3 sequence is 15 residues long. Between the trimmed V and J ends, which lost 1 base and 4 bases, there was a span of 13 bases. The chain's CDR3 is CASSQVNTESYGYTF. The CDR3 bases are TGCGCCAGCAGCCAAGTCAACACCGAAAGCTATGGCTACACCTTC.

This chain connects TRBV7-9 to TRBJ1-2; D perhaps matches TRBD1 (5 bases). Germline V gene lookup returns CDR1 SEHNR and CDR2 FQNEAQ (reference sequence). V lost 5 bases to trimming and J lost 3 bases, with 13 bases between them. This CDR3 comprises 14 residues. The DNA of the CDR3 is TGTGCCAGCAGCAGACCGGGACTCCACTATGGCTACACCTTC. Translating gives CASSRPGLHYGYTF.

The chain combines TRBV10-3 with TRBJ2-5; 10 nucleotides line up with TRBD2. The closer fit of TRBJ2-7 to the DNA end suggests the J call may be wrong. Germline V CDR1 and CDR2: ENHRY, SYGVKD. The CDR3 totals 16 residues. This CDR3 is CAISESPSGGTYEQYF. The CDR3, as DNA: TGTGCCATCAGTGAGTCTCCTAGCGGGGGCACCTACGAGCAGTACTTC.

Concerning this clonotype: A much larger clone differs by one base, so this may be a read error. The genes are TRBV20-1 and TRBJ2-7; D ambiguous. Germline V gene data show CDR1 as DFQATT and CDR2 as SNEGSKA (reference sequence). CDR3 length equals 13 residues. The CDR3 nucleotides read TGCGGTGCTTTAGTGGCCAAGACTTACGAGCAGTACTTC. Encoded protein: CGALVAKTYEQYF.

The chain is built from TRBV4-1 and TRBJ1-5; 8 nucleotides match TRBD1. The V and J ends lost 0 bases and 1 base, in that order; junction bases with no gene match: 8. CDR1 is MGHRA and CDR2 is YSYEKL in the germline V gene. This CDR3 is 18 amino acids long. The DNA for the CDR3 is TGCGCCAGCAGCCAAGACTTACAGGGGGGGAGAAGCAATCAGCCCCAGCATTTT. This gives the protein CASSQDLQGGRSNQPQHF.

This clonotype was recorded a few times. The chain joins TRBV11-2 to TRBJ1-4, with a weak D call TRBD1 (5 bases). Germline CDR1 reads SGHAT; CDR2 reads FQNNGV. This CDR3 has 15 amino acids. Between the trimmed V and J ends, which lost 5 bases and 8 bases, there was a span of 18 bases. This chain's CDR3 is CASSRRRGVGEKLFF. The CDR3 DNA is TGTGCCAGCAGCCGTCGTCGGGGGGTGGGGGAAAAACTGTTTTTT.

The V gene is TRBV29-1, the J gene TRBJ1-1, with D tentatively TRBD1 (5 bases). V lost 4 bases and J 1 base, leaving 10 bases between the germline ends. This CDR3 contains 13 residues. Germline V gene data show CDR1 as SQVTM and CDR2 as ANQGSEA. CDR3 nucleotide sequence: TGCAGCGTTGGGTGGACACGGAACACTGAAGCTTTCTTT. Translated, it gives CSVGWTRNTEAFF. The full variable domain, completed using reference TRBV29-1 and TRBJ1-1, is SAVISQKPSRDICQRGTSLTIQCQVDSQVTMMFWYRQQPGQSLTLIATANQGSEATYESGFVIDKFPISRPNLTFSTLTVSNMSPEDSSIYLCSVGWTRNTEAFFGQGTRLTVV.

This chain connects TRBV3-1 to TRBJ1-6, with D perhaps TRBD1 (6 bases). Germline lookup yields CDR1 LGHDT and CDR2 YNNKEL (reference sequence). The CDR3 length is 14 residues. V lost 1 base, J lost 11 bases, and 12 bases lay in between. The CDR3 loop reads CASSQVPGEAPLHF. DNA for the CDR3: TGTGCCAGCAGCCAAGTACCAGGGGAGGCACCCCTCCACTTT.

The genes are TRBV12-5 and TRBJ2-7; D remains ambiguous. Trimming took 5 bases from V and 2 from J, leaving 16 bases between them. This CDR3 region has 15 residues. Germline V CDR1 and CDR2: LGHNT, FRNRAP. This CDR3 reads CASGPYSAGTYEQYF. Here the CDR3 DNA reads TGTGCTAGTGGTCCCTACTCGGCAGGAACCTACGAGCAGTACTTC.

The chain is built from TRBV19 and TRBJ1-3; D ambiguous. CDR1 is LNHDA, CDR2 SQIVND, per germline (reference sequence). With 4 bases removed from V and 0 bases from J, the gap between germline ends came to 7 bases. CDR3 size: 14 residues. The CDR3 coding sequence is TGTGCCAGTAGTAACCGACACTCTGGAAACACCATATATTTT. It translates to CASSNRHSGNTIYF.

This clonotype has only a few counts. The chain joins TRBV12-3 or TRBV12-4 to TRBJ1-1; 9 bases fit TRBD1. This CDR3 is built from 13 residues. V dropped 7 bases and J dropped 6; count of bases not matched to a gene: 6. The DNA for the CDR3 is TGTGCCAGCACCGAACAGGGGGCTGCTGAAGCTTTCTTT. It is translated as CASTEQGAAEAFF.

This clonotype came up a few times. One end of the junction is discordant with germline, which a read error may explain. J is TRBJ2-7 and V is TRBV20-1; 8 nucleotides align to TRBD1. Germline CDR1 DFQATT, CDR2 SNEGSKA (reference sequence). This CDR3 region has 14 residues. This CDR3 reads CNARRQGWIYEQYF. The CDR3 DNA reads TGCAATGCTAGAAGACAGGGGTGGATCTACGAGCAGTACTTC.

The chain has TRBV12-3 or TRBV12-4 and TRBJ1-6; D call uncertain. The CDR3 is 13 amino acids. The V and J ends lost 6 bases and 8 bases respectively, with 11 bases between them. The CDR3 DNA follows: TGTGCCAGCAGAACTAGGACGGATTCACCCCTCCACTTT. Amino acids: CASRTRTDSPLHF.